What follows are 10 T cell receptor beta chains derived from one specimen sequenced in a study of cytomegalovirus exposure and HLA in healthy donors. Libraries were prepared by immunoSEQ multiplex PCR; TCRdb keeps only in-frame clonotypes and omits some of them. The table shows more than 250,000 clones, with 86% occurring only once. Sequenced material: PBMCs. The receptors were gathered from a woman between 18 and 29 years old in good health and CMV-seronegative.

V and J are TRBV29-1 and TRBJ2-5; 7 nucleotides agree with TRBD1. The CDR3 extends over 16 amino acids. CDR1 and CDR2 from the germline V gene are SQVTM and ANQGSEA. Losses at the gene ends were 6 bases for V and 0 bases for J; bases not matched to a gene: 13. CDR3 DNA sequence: TGCAGCGTCTCCTCTTACCCGGGACAGAACCAAGAGACCCAGTACTTC. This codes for CSVSSYPGQNQETQYF.

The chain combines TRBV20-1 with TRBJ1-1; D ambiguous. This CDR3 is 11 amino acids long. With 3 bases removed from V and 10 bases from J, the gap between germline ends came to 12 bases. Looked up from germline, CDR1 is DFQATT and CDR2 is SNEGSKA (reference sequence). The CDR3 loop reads CSASWSLTAFF. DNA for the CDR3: TGCAGTGCTAGTTGGAGTCTGACAGCTTTCTTT.

The CDR3 sequence: CASSQDRGLGNTIYF. The CDR3 DNA follows: TGCGCCAGCAGCCAAGACAGGGGGCTTGGAAACACCATATATTTT. V is TRBV4-3 and J is TRBJ1-3, with 8 bases aligning to TRBD1. This CDR3 has 15 residues. The germline gives CDR1 LGHNA, CDR2 YSLEER. V lost 0 bases to trimming and J lost 3 bases; unmatched junction nucleotides: 1.

As DNA, the CDR3 is TGTGCCAGCACCGAAAGGGGCACTGAAGCTTTCTTT. It encodes CASTERGTEAFF. The V call is TRBV2, the J call TRBJ1-1, with a tentative D call TRBD1 (5 bases). The CDR3 totals 12 residues. From germline, CDR1 is SNHLY and CDR2 FYNNEI. Trimming shortened V by 7 bases and J by 4 bases, and 10 bases separated the two germline ends.

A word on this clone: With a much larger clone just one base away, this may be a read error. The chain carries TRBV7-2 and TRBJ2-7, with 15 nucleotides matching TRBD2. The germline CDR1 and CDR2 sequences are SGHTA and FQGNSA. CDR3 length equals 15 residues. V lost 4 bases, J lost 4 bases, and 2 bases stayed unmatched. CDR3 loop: CASSWGLAGGYEQYF. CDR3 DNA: TGTGCCAGCAGCTGGGGACTAGCGGGAGGTTACGAGCAGTACTTC.

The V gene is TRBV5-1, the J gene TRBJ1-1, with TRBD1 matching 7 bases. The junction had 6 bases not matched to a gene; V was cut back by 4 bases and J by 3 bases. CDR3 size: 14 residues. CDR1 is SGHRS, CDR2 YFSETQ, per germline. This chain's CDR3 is CASSGTQGDTEAFF. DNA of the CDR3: TGCGCCAGCAGCGGAACTCAGGGGGACACTGAAGCTTTCTTT.

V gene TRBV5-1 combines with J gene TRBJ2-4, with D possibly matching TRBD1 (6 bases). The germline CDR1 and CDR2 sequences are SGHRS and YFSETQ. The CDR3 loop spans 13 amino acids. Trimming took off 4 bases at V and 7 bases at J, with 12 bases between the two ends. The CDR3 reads CASSPGTYNIQYF. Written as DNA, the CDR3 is TGCGCCAGCAGCCCCGGGACATATAACATTCAGTACTTC.

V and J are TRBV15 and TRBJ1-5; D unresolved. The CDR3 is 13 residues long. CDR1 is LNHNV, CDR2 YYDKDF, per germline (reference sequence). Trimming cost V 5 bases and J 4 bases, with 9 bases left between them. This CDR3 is CATSDTPNQPQHF. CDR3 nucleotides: TGTGCCACCAGCGACACGCCTAATCAGCCCCAGCATTTT.

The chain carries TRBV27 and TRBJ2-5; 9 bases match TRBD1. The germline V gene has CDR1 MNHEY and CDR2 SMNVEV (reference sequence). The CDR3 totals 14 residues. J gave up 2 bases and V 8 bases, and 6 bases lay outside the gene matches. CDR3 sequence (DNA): TGTGCCAGCGGAAAGGACAGGGGTCAAGAGACCCAGTACTTC. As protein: CASGKDRGQETQYF.

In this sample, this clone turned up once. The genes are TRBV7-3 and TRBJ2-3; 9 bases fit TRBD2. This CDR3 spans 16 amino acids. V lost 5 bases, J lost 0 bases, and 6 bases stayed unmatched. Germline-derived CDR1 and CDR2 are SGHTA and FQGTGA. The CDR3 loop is CASSHGLAYSTDTQYF. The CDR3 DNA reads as TGTGCCAGCAGCCACGGACTAGCGTATAGCACAGATACGCAGTATTTT.